This paragraph covers one T cell receptor (beta chain) sequence. Its antigen is currently unknown. The sample holds other DNA sequences that translate to the same CDR3. CDR3 length equals 13 residues. Looked up from germline, CDR1 is SGHNT and CDR2 is YYREEE (reference sequence). With 2 bases removed from V and 6 bases from J, the gap between germline ends came to 10 bases. Replicate PCRs from sorted subsets contained around 190 ng DNA, which is 31,000 or so T cell genomes. Measured with immunoSEQ multiplex PCR; TCRdb has only the in-frame clones, and not every one. This table holds roughly 2 million clones, around 96% found once. Terminally differentiated effector memory CD45RA+ cells were excluded by CCR7 positive selection of CD45RO-negative cells. The record originates from a study of shared clonotypes between healthy human individuals. Overall study results and limits: Some naive CD4 clonotypes, roughly 4.5%, turned up in common across a few donors.

The sequence was collected from a man younger than 30 in good health. V and J are TRBV5-4 and TRBJ2-3; D might be TRBD1 (5 bases). Material for sequencing was naive CD8+ T cells sorted from blood. The DNA of the CDR3 is TGTGCCAGCAGCTTCAAAGGGGTGGATACGCAGTATTTT. Protein sequence: CASSFKGVDTQYF.